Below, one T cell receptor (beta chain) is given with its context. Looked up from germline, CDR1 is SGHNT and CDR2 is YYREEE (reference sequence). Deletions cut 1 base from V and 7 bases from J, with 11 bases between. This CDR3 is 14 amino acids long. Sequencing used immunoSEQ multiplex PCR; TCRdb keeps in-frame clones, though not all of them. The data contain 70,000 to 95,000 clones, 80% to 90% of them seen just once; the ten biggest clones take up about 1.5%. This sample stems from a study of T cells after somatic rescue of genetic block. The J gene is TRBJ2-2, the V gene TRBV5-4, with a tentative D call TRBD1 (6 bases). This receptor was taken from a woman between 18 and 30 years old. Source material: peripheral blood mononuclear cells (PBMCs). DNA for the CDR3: TGTGCCAGCAGCTTGACAGGGCTGGACGGGGAGCTGTTTTTT. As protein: CASSLTGLDGELFF.